This paragraph reports one T cell receptor (beta chain). These data belong to a study of cytomegalovirus exposure and HLA in healthy donors. About the research overall: The same platform was used for the 120 validation repertoires and the 600 to 700 first-cohort repertoires, a later analysis reported.

The study drew the donors from its 120-subject validation cohort, separate from the approximately 700-subject first cohort. V was shortened by 2 bases and J by 0 bases, with 8 bases between the two germline ends. Germline V lookup: CDR1 SGHDN, CDR2 FVKESK. The CDR3 has 16 amino acids. Only in-frame clones appear in the TCRdb table, and some are missing; sequencing was by immunoSEQ multiplex PCR. The sample holds about 300,000 clones, around nine tenths seen once. J is TRBJ2-6 and V is TRBV14, with a tentative D call TRBD2 (5 bases). This sequence originates from a woman between 18 and 29 years old in good health and CMV-seronegative. The specimen sequenced was PBMCs. The CDR3 DNA reads as TGTGCCAGCAGCCAACCGACTAACTCTGGGGCCAACGTCCTGACTTTC. This translates into CASSQPTNSGANVLTF.